The next 30 T cell receptor beta chains were all read from a single sample in a study of blood T cell repertoires in COVID-19. Libraries were prepared by immunoSEQ multiplex PCR; TCRdb keeps only in-frame clonotypes and omits some of them. The top ten hold about 20% of the sample, which has under 60,000 clones, 75% to 80% seen once. Sequences were obtained from peripheral blood. The receptors were sampled from a human donor with active or convalescent COVID-19. The donor label of this sample is uncertain.

The V call is TRBV14, the J call TRBJ2-5; D may be TRBD2 (6 bases). Germline CDR1 and CDR2: SGHDN and FVKESK. CDR3 size: 17 residues. Trimming cost V 4 bases and J 5 bases, with 23 bases left between them. CDR3 sequence: CASSRRGGGDLGETQYF. The DNA of the CDR3 is TGTGCCAGCAGCCGGAGAGGCGGTGGGGACTTGGGTGAGACCCAGTACTTC.

The V call is TRBV3-1 (or the pseudogene TRBV3-2), the J call TRBJ1-1; 7 bases are shared with TRBD1. The V segment lost 2 bases and the J segment 11 bases; nucleotides outside the gene matches: 8. Germline loops: CDR1 LGHDT, CDR2 YNNKEL (reference sequence). The CDR3 sequence is 13 residues long. As DNA, the CDR3 is TGTGCCAGCAGCCAACTGCAACAGGGGATCGCTTTCTTT. It encodes CASSQLQQGIAFF.

The rearrangement joins TRBV5-6 to TRBJ2-6, with 8 bases aligning to TRBD1. CDR1 SGHDT and CDR2 YYEEEE come from the germline V gene. The CDR3 has 18 amino acids. Unmatched junction bases numbered 10, after V lost 5 bases and J lost 0 bases. This CDR3 reads CASSDRGYFPSGANVLTF. The CDR3 nucleotides read TGTGCCAGCAGTGACAGGGGTTACTTCCCCTCTGGGGCCAACGTCCTGACTTTC.

This clone was counted a few times. J is TRBJ1-2 and V is TRBV19, with TRBD1 matching over 7 bases. The CDR3 length is 15 residues. J was trimmed by 2 bases and V by 3 bases; bases with no gene match: 6. The V gene's germline CDR1 is LNHDA and CDR2 SQIVND (reference sequence). CDR3 sequence reads: CASSIWGQRNYGYTF. The CDR3 DNA sequence: TGTGCCAGTAGTATTTGGGGACAGCGAAACTATGGCTACACCTTC.

V usage is TRBV7-2 and J usage is TRBJ2-3; 8 bases are a match to TRBD2. The CDR3 sequence is 15 residues long. Germline V gene sequence: CDR1 SGHTA, CDR2 FQGNSA. V lost 3 bases and J lost 2; bases outside the gene matches: 4. The CDR3 nucleotides are TGTGCCAGCAGCTTTCGTAGCGGGAACACAGATACGCAGTATTTT. Translated, it gives CASSFRSGNTDTQYF.

The rearrangement joins TRBV5-1 to TRBJ1-2; no definite D call. CDR3 length equals 14 residues. Germline lookup yields CDR1 SGHRS and CDR2 YFSETQ. Between the trimmed V and J ends, which lost 4 bases and 0 bases, there was a span of 10 bases. This CDR3 reads CASSPAGANYGYTF. CDR3 DNA: TGCGCCAGCAGCCCCGCTGGAGCTAACTATGGCTACACCTTC.

This rearrangement joins TRBV28 to TRBJ2-1, with a possible D match to TRBD2 (6 bases). Trimming removed 11 bases from V and 2 bases from J, with 16 bases in between. The germline V gene has CDR1 MDHEN and CDR2 SYDVKM. The CDR3 runs 14 residues. The CDR3 bases are TGTGCCTCCCCTTCTGGGACTGCCTACAATGAGCAGTTCTTC. Translation gives CASPSGTAYNEQFF.

This clone occurred a few times. The chain combines TRBV3-1 (or the pseudogene TRBV3-2) with TRBJ2-7; 8 positions agree with TRBD2. The germline V gene encodes CDR1 LGHDT and CDR2 YNNKEL (reference sequence). Losses at the gene ends were 4 bases for V and 2 bases for J; bases not matched to a gene: 4. The CDR3 is 14 amino acids. The CDR3 protein is CASSRGTRTYEQYF. CDR3 nucleotides: TGTGCCAGCAGCCGGGGGACTAGGACCTACGAGCAGTACTTC.

This clone has just a few counts. This chain links TRBV6-4 with TRBJ2-3; D is perhaps TRBD2 (6 bases). V lost 2 bases and J 3 bases, leaving 9 bases between the germline ends. This CDR3 is built from 14 residues. Per germline, CDR1 MRHNA and CDR2 SNTAGT. The CDR3 nucleotides are TGTGCCAGCAGTGACGGAGGAGGGACAGATACGCAGTATTTT. Amino acid sequence: CASSDGGGTDTQYF.

The J gene is TRBJ1-2, the V gene TRBV28, with 8 bases fitting TRBD1. This CDR3 is 14 amino acids long. Germline CDR1 and CDR2: MDHEN and SYDVKM. With V trimmed by 6 bases and J by 4 bases, 7 bases remained unmatched. This CDR3 is CASSLRGLAYGYTF. In DNA, the CDR3 is TGTGCCAGCAGCCTCAGGGGGCTGGCCTATGGCTACACCTTC.

This clone was observed a few times. V is TRBV5-1 and J is TRBJ2-3; TRBD2 aligns across 7 bases. CDR3 size: 17 residues. Unmatched junction bases numbered 10, after V lost 3 bases and J lost 0 bases. Germline V gene lookup returns CDR1 SGHRS and CDR2 YFSETQ. CDR3 in amino acids: CASSSTLLAGSTDTQYF. The CDR3 region has the DNA TGCGCCAGCAGCTCAACCTTATTAGCGGGTAGCACAGATACGCAGTATTTT.

The J gene is TRBJ1-5, the V gene TRBV3-1 (or the pseudogene TRBV3-2), with D perhaps TRBD1 (6 bases). This CDR3 comprises 15 residues. The germline CDR1 and CDR2 sequences are LGHDT and YNNKEL (reference sequence). V dropped 1 base and J dropped 2 bases, with 9 bases sitting between them. CDR3 sequence: CASSQVAGGNQPQHF. Written as DNA, the CDR3 is TGTGCCAGCAGCCAAGTGGCAGGGGGCAATCAGCCCCAGCATTTT.

This clone was counted a single time. The chain joins TRBV29-1 to TRBJ2-7; 10 nucleotides match TRBD1. Germline CDR1 is SQVTM and CDR2 is ANQGSEA. This CDR3 has 18 residues. The V gene end was trimmed by 6 bases and the J gene end by 2 bases; junction bases not matched to a gene: 19. This CDR3 is CSVFEGGDRGIRTYEQYF. The CDR3, as DNA: TGCAGCGTGTTCGAGGGAGGGGACAGGGGAATTCGGACCTACGAGCAGTACTTC.

The chain joins TRBV21-1 to TRBJ2-1; the table's D call, TRBD1, has no DNA check behind it. TRBV21-1 is a recognized pseudogene. This CDR3 has 14 amino acids. The CDR3: CASSKEPENNEQFF. In nucleotides, the CDR3 is TGTGCCAGCAGCAAAGAACCAGAAAACAATGAGCAGTTCTTC.

This chain joins TRBV19 and TRBJ2-7, with TRBD1 as a possible D gene (6 bases). The CDR3 runs 14 residues. Trimming took 5 bases from V and 2 from J, leaving 13 bases between them. Germline V gene lookup returns CDR1 LNHDA and CDR2 SQIVND (reference sequence). Written as DNA, the CDR3 is TGTGCCAGTAGTGAACAGGGTGGCGCCTACGAGCAGTACTTC. Translating gives CASSEQGGAYEQYF.

This clone was found a few times. The chain combines TRBV5-1 with TRBJ2-5; 10 bases line up with TRBD2. The length of the CDR3 is 15 residues. CDR1 is SGHRS and CDR2 is YFSETQ in the germline V gene. J gave up 4 bases and V 4 bases, and 7 bases lay outside the gene matches. The CDR3 coding sequence is TGCGCCAGCAGCCTAGCGGGAGTAGGGAGAGAGACCCAGTACTTC. The encoded protein is CASSLAGVGRETQYF.

The genes are TRBV6-1 and TRBJ1-1; D may be TRBD1 (6 bases). The germline CDR1 and CDR2 sequences are MNHNS and SASEGT. This CDR3 has 16 amino acids. V lost 0 bases and J lost 1, with 12 bases in between. The CDR3 DNA follows: TGTGCCAGCAGTGAAGCGATGGGGGCCGCGAACACTGAAGCTTTCTTT. Translation: CASSEAMGAANTEAFF.

The chain combines TRBV4-1 with TRBJ1-3; no clear D. CDR1 and CDR2 from the germline V gene are MGHRA and YSYEKL. The ends were cut back, 4 bases at V and 0 bases at J, with 10 bases in the middle. The CDR3 covers 15 residues. The CDR3 sequence is CASSRGPPSGNTIYF. The CDR3 coding sequence is TGCGCCAGCAGCCGCGGGCCCCCCTCTGGAAACACCATATATTTT.

The chain combines TRBV29-1 with TRBJ1-1, with TRBD1 identical over 7 bases. The germline V gene has CDR1 SQVTM and CDR2 ANQGSEA. The CDR3 covers 12 residues. With 6 bases clipped from V and 6 bases from J, the junction kept 7 bases outside the gene matches. The CDR3 protein is CSVMTGRSEAFF. The CDR3 coding sequence is TGCAGCGTCATGACAGGGCGATCTGAAGCTTTCTTT.

The rearrangement links TRBV7-9 to TRBJ1-4; 7 nucleotides align to TRBD1. Germline CDR1 SEHNR, CDR2 FQNEAQ (reference sequence). The ends lost 1 base at V and 5 bases at J; junction bases unmatched: 4. There are 15 residues in the CDR3. The CDR3 coding sequence is TGTGCCAGCAGCTTAGGGGACAGTGCAAATGAAAAACTGTTTTTT. As protein: CASSLGDSANEKLFF.

In nucleotides, the CDR3 is TGCAGCGCCGGGAGGACTGAAGCTTTCTTT. This gives the protein CSAGRTEAFF. The chain is built from TRBV29-1 and TRBJ1-1, with D unresolved. Germline values: CDR1 SQVTM, CDR2 ANQGSEA. Trimming took off 7 bases at V and 5 bases at J, with 8 bases between the two ends. The CDR3 covers 10 residues. The complete variable domain, with remaining parts taken from reference TRBV29-1 and TRBJ1-1, reads SAVISQKPSRDICQRGTSLTIQCQVDSQVTMMFWYRQQPGQSLTLIATANQGSEATYESGFVIDKFPISRPNLTFSTLTVSNMSPEDSSIYLCSAGRTEAFFGQGTRLTVV.

Here the CDR3 DNA reads TGTGCCAGCAGCTTGCCTACGGGACAGGGGGCACCCTACGAGCAGTACTTC. This gives the protein CASSLPTGQGAPYEQYF. The gene calls are TRBV11-2 and TRBJ2-7, with 12 bases matching TRBD1. Losses at the gene ends were 3 bases for V and 2 bases for J; bases not matched to a gene: 8. The CDR3 contains 17 residues. CDR1 and CDR2 from the germline V gene are SGHAT and FQNNGV.

The chain links TRBV6-4 to TRBJ2-3, with 7 bases fitting TRBD2. There are 15 residues in the CDR3. Germline loops: CDR1 MRHNA, CDR2 SNTAGT. V dropped 3 bases and J dropped 0; count of bases not matched to a gene: 3. CDR3 sequence: CASSDGRESTDTQYF. The CDR3 nucleotides read TGTGCCAGCAGTGATGGGAGGGAGAGCACAGATACGCAGTATTTT.

The J gene is TRBJ2-7, the V gene TRBV27; 8 bases are a match to TRBD2. The germline V gene has CDR1 MNHEY and CDR2 SMNVEV (reference sequence). The CDR3 runs 12 residues. Here the CDR3 DNA reads TGTGCTACAGCGAGCGGGAGCCGCGAGCAGTACTTC. This translates into CATASGSREQYF.

The genes are TRBV11-2 and TRBJ2-1; D is undetermined. Germline assignment: CDR1 SGHAT and CDR2 FQNNGV. V was pared by 1 base and J by 6 bases, with 7 bases between. The CDR3 extends over 13 amino acids. The chain's CDR3 is CASSLAGSNEQFF. The CDR3 region has the DNA TGTGCCAGCAGCTTAGCGGGTAGCAATGAGCAGTTCTTC.

This rearrangement joins TRBV21-1 to TRBJ2-2; the D call TRBD2 from the table was never checked on the DNA. TRBV21-1 is shown as a pseudogene. The CDR3 totals 14 residues. CDR3 sequence reads: CASSKREGTGELFF. CDR3 DNA: TGTGCCAGCAGCAAGAGGGAGGGGACCGGGGAGCTGTTTTTT.

As regards this clone: This likely stems from a read error, as it lies one base from a far larger clone. The gene calls are TRBV3-1 (or the pseudogene TRBV3-2) and TRBJ2-7, with TRBD2 matching 12 bases. J was trimmed by 2 bases and V by 1 base; bases with no gene match: 0. The CDR3 is 15 amino acids. Germline V gives CDR1 LGHDT, CDR2 YNNKEL (reference sequence). The CDR3 DNA follows: TGTGCCAGCAGCCAAGGACTAGCGGGAGCCTACGAGCAGTACTTC. It yields the protein CASSQGLAGAYEQYF.

The gene calls are TRBV13 and TRBJ1-6; possible D gene TRBD1, 6 bases. Trimming removed 0 bases from V and 7 bases from J, with 13 bases in between. Looked up from germline, CDR1 is PRHDT and CDR2 is FYEKMQ (reference sequence). CDR3 size: 16 residues. The DNA of the CDR3 is TGTGCCAGCAGCTTAGGGGCACAGGGCTACAATTCACCCCTCCACTTT. Encoded protein: CASSLGAQGYNSPLHF.

This clone showed up just once. J is TRBJ2-3 and V is TRBV20-1, with D tentatively TRBD1 (5 bases). Germline-derived CDR1 and CDR2 are DFQATT and SNEGSKA (reference sequence). This CDR3 has 11 amino acids. The CDR3 nucleotides are TGCAGCGAAGAAAGGACACAGACGCAGTATTTT. This sequence encodes CSEERTQTQYF.

V gene TRBV5-4 combines with J gene TRBJ1-1, with unresolved D. The V gene lost 5 bases and the J gene lost 3 bases, with 8 bases spanning the gap. In germline, CDR1 is SGHNT, CDR2 YYREEE (reference sequence). CDR3 length: 12 amino acids. The CDR3 loop reads CASRTLDTEAFF. DNA of the CDR3: TGTGCCAGCAGGACTCTAGACACTGAAGCTTTCTTT.